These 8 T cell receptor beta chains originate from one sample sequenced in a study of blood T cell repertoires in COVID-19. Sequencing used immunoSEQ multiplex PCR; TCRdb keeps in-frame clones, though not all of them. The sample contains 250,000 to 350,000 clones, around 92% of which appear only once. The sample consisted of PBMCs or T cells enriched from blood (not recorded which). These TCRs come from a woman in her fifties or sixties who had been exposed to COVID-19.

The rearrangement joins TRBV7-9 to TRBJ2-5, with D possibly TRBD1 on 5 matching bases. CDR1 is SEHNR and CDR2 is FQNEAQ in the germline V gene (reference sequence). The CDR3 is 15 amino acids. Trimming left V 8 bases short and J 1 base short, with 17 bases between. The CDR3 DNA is TGTGCCAGCGGCGCGATAGGGGTGGGCCAAGAGACCCAGTACTTC. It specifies CASGAIGVGQETQYF.

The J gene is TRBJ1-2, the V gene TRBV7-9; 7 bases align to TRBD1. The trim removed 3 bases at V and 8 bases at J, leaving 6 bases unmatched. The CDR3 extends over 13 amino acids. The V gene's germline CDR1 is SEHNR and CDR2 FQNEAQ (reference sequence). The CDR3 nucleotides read TGTGCCAGCAGCTTTAATCAGGGGGGCGGCTACACCTTC. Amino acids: CASSFNQGGGYTF.

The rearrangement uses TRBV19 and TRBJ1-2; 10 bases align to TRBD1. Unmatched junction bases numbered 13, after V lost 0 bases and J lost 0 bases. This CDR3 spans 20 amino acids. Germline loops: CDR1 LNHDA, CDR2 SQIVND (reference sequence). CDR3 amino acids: CASSIESWGQGSRPNYGYTF. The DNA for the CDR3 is TGTGCCAGTAGTATAGAGTCGTGGGGACAGGGGTCGAGACCTAACTATGGCTACACCTTC.

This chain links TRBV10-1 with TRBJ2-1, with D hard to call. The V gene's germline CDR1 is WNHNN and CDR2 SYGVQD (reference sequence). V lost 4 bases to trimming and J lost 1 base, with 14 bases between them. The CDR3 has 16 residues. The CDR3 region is CASSGPPDCSYNEQFF. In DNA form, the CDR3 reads TGCGCCAGCAGTGGGCCCCCAGACTGTTCCTACAATGAGCAGTTCTTC.

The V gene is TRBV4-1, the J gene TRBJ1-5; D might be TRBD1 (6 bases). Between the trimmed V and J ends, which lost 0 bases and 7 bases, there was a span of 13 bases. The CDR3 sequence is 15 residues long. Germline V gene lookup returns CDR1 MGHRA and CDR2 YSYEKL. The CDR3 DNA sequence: TGCGCCAGCAGCCAAGATGGCAGGGGACGGCAGCCCCAGCATTTT. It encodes CASSQDGRGRQPQHF.

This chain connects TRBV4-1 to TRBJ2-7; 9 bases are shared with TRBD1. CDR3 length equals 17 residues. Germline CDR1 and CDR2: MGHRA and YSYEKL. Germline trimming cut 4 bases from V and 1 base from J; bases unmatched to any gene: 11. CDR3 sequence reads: CASSRDRGGFFSYEQYF. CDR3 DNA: TGCGCCAGCAGCCGCGACAGGGGGGGATTTTTTTCCTACGAGCAGTACTTC.

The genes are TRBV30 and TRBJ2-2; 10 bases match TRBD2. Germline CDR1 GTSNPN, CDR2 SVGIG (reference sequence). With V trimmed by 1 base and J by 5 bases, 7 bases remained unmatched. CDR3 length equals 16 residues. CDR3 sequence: CAWSGFSGGLTGELFF. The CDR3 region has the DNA TGTGCCTGGAGTGGATTTAGCGGGGGGCTTACCGGGGAGCTGTTTTTT.

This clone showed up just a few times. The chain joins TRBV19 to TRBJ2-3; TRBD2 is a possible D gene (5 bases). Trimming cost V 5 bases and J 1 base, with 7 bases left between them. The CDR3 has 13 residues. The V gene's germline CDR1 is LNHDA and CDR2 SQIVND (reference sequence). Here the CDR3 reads CASSSGGTDTQYF. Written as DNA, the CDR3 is TGTGCCAGTAGTTCCGGGGGCACAGATACGCAGTATTTT. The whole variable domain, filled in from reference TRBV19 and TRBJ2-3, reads DGGITQSPKYLFRKEGQNVTLSCEQNLNHDAMYWYRQDPGQGLRLIYYSQIVNDFQKGDIAEGYSVSREKKESFPLTVTSAQKNPTAFYLCASSSGGTDTQYFGPGTRLTVL.